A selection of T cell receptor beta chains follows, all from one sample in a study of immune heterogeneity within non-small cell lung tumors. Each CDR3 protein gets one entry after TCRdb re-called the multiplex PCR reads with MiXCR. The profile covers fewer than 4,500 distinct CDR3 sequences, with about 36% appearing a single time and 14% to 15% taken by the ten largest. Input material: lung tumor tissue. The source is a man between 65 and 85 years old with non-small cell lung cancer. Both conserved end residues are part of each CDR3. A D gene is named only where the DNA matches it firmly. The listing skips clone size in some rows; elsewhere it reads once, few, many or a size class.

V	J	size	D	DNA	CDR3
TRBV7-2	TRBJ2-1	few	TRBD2	TGTGCCAGCAAATCGTGGACTAGCGGGGGGGGTGAGCAGTTCTTC	CASKSWTSGGGEQFF
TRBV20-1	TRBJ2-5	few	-	TGCAGTGCTAGAGAAGGCACCCAACAAGAGACCCAGTACTTC	CSAREGTQQETQYF
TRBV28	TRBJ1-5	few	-	TGTGCCAGCAGTTTAGACAACAGTGGGATATCCCAGCATTTT	CASSLDNSGISQHF
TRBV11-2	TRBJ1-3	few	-	TGTGCCAGCAGCTTAGGGGGAAACACCATATATTTT	CASSLGGNTIYF
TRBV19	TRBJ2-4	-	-	TGTGCCAGTAGTATCTTGGACCTAAATGGGAACATTCAGTACTTC	CASSILDLNGNIQYF
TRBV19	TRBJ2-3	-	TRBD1	TGTGCCAGTTGCCCCCGGCCAGGGGGAAATGCAGATACGCAGTATTTT	CASCPRPGGNADTQYF
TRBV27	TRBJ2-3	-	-	TGTGCCAGCAATCCGAGACTAGACACAGATACGCAGTATTTT	CASNPRLDTDTQYF
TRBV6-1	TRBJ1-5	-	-	TGTGCCAGCAATCTAGGAGGATCAAATCAGCCCCAGCATTTT	CASNLGGSNQPQHF
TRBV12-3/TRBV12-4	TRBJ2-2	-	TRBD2	TGTGCCAGCAGCGGGACTAGCGGGAGGGCCGGGGCCGGGGAGCTGTTTTTT	CASSGTSGRAGAGELFF
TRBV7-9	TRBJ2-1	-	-	TGTGCCAGCAGCTTAGGATGGAATGAGCAGTTCTTC	CASSLGWNEQFF
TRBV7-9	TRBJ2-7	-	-	TGTGCCAGCAGCTTAGAGGTTACCTACTACGAGCAGTACTTC	CASSLEVTYYEQYF
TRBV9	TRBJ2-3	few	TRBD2	TGTGCCAGCAGCGGGACTAGCGGGAACACAGATACGCAGTATTTT	CASSGTSGNTDTQYF
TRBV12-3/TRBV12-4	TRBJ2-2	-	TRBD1	TGTGCCAGCACCCACTCGACAGGGGGTACCGGGGAGCTGTTTTTT	CASTHSTGGTGELFF
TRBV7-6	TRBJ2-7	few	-	TGTGCCAGCAGCTTTTCAGAAGATCAGCAGTACTTC	CASSFSEDQQYF
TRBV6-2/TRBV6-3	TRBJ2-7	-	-	TGTGCCAGCAGTTACGAGCAGTACTTC	CASSYEQYF
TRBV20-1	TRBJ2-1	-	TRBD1	TGCAATGCTTCCGGGACAGGGTACAATGAGCAGTTCTTC	CNASGTGYNEQFF
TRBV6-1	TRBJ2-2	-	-	TGTGCCAGCAGTCCCTACAGGGTTTCCACCGGGGAGCTGTTTTTT	CASSPYRVSTGELFF
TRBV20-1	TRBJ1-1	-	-	TGCAGTGCGAGAAGGTCCACTGAAGCTTTCTTT	CSARRSTEAFF
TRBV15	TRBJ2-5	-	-	TGTGCCACCAGCAGAGATTTGGCGGTACAAGAGACCCAGTACTTC	CATSRDLAVQETQYF
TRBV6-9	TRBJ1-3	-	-	TGTGCCAGCAGTTACGGAGGGGAGACTGGAAACACCATATATTTT	CASSYGGETGNTIYF
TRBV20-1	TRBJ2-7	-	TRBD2	TGCAGTGCTAGAGATCAACAGCGGGGGTTCTACGAGCAGTACTTC	CSARDQQRGFYEQYF
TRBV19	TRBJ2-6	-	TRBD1	TGTGCCAGTAGTACACAGGGGGCTGGGGCCAACGTCCTGACTTTC	CASSTQGAGANVLTF
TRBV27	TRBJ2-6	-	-	TGTGCCAGCAGACGAGGCGGGAACTCTGGGGCCAACGTCCTGACTTTC	CASRRGGNSGANVLTF
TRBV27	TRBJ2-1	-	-	TGTGCCAGCAGTTTGGGGACTTACAATGAGCAGTTCTTC	CASSLGTYNEQFF
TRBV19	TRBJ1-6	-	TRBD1	TGTGCCAGTAGTCGTCCGGGACAGAATTCACCCCTCCACTTT	CASSRPGQNSPLHF
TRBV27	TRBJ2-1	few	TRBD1	TGTGCCAGCAGAAGAGGGGGCCTTAGCTCCTACAATGAGCAGTTCTTC	CASRRGGLSSYNEQFF
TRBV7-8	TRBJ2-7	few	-	TGTGCCAGCAGCTTGAACCACCAAAGGGAGCAGTACTTC	CASSLNHQREQYF
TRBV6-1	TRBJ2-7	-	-	TGTGCCAGCAGCCACGGTGGCGAGCAGTACTTC	CASSHGGEQYF
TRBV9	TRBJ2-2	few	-	TGTGCCAGCAGCTTTGACGGCACCGGGGAGCTGTTTTTT	CASSFDGTGELFF
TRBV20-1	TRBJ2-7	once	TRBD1	TGCAGTCCCGTTCCCGACAGGGACGGCGAGCAGTACTTC	CSPVPDRDGEQYF
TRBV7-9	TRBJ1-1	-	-	TGTGCCAGCAGTCTGGGCGGGGCGCTGAGCACTGAAGCTTTCTTT	CASSLGGALSTEAFF
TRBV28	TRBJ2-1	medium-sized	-	TGTGCCAGCAGTTTATTGGACGGGAGAGGCCACAATGAGCAGTTCTTC	CASSLLDGRGHNEQFF
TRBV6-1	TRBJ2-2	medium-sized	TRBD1	TGTGCCGGGGGAGACTACAGGGGATCGAACACCGGGGAGCTGTTTTTT	CAGGDYRGSNTGELFF
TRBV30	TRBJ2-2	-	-	TGTGCCTGGAGCCCCTACACGGTAACCGGGGAGCTGTTTTTT	CAWSPYTVTGELFF
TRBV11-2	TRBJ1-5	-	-	TGTGCCAGAAGCTATGGACAAAATCAGCCCCAGCATTTT	CARSYGQNQPQHF
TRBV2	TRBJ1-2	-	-	TGTGCCAGCAGTGAAAGGCGGACCACACATTATGGCTACACCTTC	CASSERRTTHYGYTF
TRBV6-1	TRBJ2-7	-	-	TGTGCCAGCAGTGACGACAACCGCGGGTACGAGCAGTACTTC	CASSDDNRGYEQYF
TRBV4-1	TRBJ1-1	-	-	TGCGCCAGCAGCCACCAACAGGGCAATGAAGCTTTCTTT	CASSHQQGNEAFF
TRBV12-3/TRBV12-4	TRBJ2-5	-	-	TGTGCCAGCAGTGTGCAGGGACGTCGGGAGACCCAGTACTTC	CASSVQGRRETQYF
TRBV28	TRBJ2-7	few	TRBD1	TGTGCCAGCAGTTCCCAGGGGGCGAAGTACGAGCAGTACTTC	CASSSQGAKYEQYF
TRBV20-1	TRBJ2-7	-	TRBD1	TGCAGTGCTCCCGACAGGGACTACGAGCAGTACTTC	CSAPDRDYEQYF
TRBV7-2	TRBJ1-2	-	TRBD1	TGTGCCAGCAGCTTCATGCAGGGGGATGGCTACACCTTC	CASSFMQGDGYTF
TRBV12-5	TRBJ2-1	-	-	TGTGCTAGTGGCCGGGACCCGTCCTACAATGAGCAGTTCTTC	CASGRDPSYNEQFF
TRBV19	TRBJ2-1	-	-	TGTGCCAGTAGTATAACGGGAGACCGTGAGCAGTTCTTC	CASSITGDREQFF
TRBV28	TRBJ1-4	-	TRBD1	TGTGCCAGCAGTGGGACAGGGGGCATTACTAATGAAAAACTGTTTTTT	CASSGTGGITNEKLFF
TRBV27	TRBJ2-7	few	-	TGTGCCAGCAGTTTATCCCACGGAACGTCCTACGAGCAGTACTTC	CASSLSHGTSYEQYF
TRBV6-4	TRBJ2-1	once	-	TGTGCCAGCAGTTACTTAGGGGCGGATGAGCAGTTCTTC	CASSYLGADEQFF
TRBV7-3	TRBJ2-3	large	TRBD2	TGTGCCAGCAGGTTGACTAGCGGGGGCACAGATACGCAGTATTTT	CASRLTSGGTDTQYF
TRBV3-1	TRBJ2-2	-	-	TGTGCCAGCAATGGACGGACCGGGGAGCTGTTTTTT	CASNGRTGELFF
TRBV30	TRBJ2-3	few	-	TGTGCCTGGAGTGTAGAAAGGGGCACAGATACGCAGTATTTT	CAWSVERGTDTQYF
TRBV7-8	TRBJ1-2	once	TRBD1	TGTGCCAGCAGCTTAGCGGGACAGGGGGCCTATGGCTACACCTTC	CASSLAGQGAYGYTF
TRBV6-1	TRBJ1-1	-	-	TGTGCCAGCAGCCACTTTACAGGGAACACTGAAGCTTTCTTT	CASSHFTGNTEAFF
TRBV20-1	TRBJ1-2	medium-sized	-	TGCAGTGTGTGGTGGAACTATGGCTACACCTTC	CSVWWNYGYTF
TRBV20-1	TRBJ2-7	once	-	TGCAGTGCTAGTTCGGGCAACTCCTACGAGCAGTACTTC	CSASSGNSYEQYF
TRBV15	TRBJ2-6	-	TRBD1	TGTGCCACCAGCATAGGACAGGGGAGCTCTGGGGCCAACGTCCTGACTTTC	CATSIGQGSSGANVLTF
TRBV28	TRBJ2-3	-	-	TGTGCCAGCAGTTTGGCGACAGATTTCACAGATACGCAGTATTTT	CASSLATDFTDTQYF
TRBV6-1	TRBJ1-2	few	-	TGTGCCAGCAGTGCCAGGGAATATGGCTACACCTTC	CASSAREYGYTF
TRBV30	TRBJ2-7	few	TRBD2	TGTGCCTGGAGTGTCGGTAGCGGGATCCTAACCTACGAGCAGTACTTC	CAWSVGSGILTYEQYF
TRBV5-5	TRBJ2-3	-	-	TGTGCCAGCAGCTTGGCTGAAACAGATACGCAGTATTTT	CASSLAETDTQYF
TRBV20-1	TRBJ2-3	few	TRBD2	TGCAGTGCTAGGAGGCTAGCGGGAGGGGGGGGCACAGATACGCAGTATTTT	CSARRLAGGGGTDTQYF